This T cell receptor (beta chain) was observed in a study of T-cell reconstitution after alpha-beta-depleted transplantation in children. Overall study findings and caveats: Surviving recipient T cells and intrathymic progenitors accounted for some patients' high TCRbeta diversity at day 60. Diversity and T-cell counts at one year after transplant derived mostly from new T cells. Several hundred expanded graft clones reportedly gave rise to the alpha-beta T cells present about two months after transplant.

The length of the CDR3 is 15 residues. CDR1 and CDR2 from the germline V gene are SQVTM and ANQGSEA. Trimming took off 4 bases at V and 1 base at J, with 16 bases between the two ends. About this clonotype: What it binds is unknown.

A TCRbeta library incorporating unique molecular identifiers was prepared. Via MiXCR, TCRdb re-called the PCR reads, giving one row per CDR3 protein. The sample yields about 980,000 distinct CDR3 sequences, roughly 29% seen once. The clonotype comes from a boy under three years old who had a stem cell transplant for SCID, so the T cells may come from the graft donor. Sequencing was performed on PBMCs, mostly from graft donor cells, taken 360 days after TCRalphabeta/CD19-depleted stem cell transplant. The chain carries TRBV29-1 and TRBJ1-1; D remains ambiguous. CDR3 sequence reads: CSVGVDGLTNTEAFF. CDR3 nucleotides: TGCAGCGTTGGAGTAGACGGCCTGACGAACACTGAAGCTTTCTTT. The full variable domain, with the rest looked up from reference TRBV29-1 and TRBJ1-1, is SAVISQKPSRDICQRGTSLTIQCQVDSQVTMMFWYRQQPGQSLTLIATANQGSEATYESGFVIDKFPISRPNLTFSTLTVSNMSPEDSSIYLCSVGVDGLTNTEAFFGQGTRLTVV.